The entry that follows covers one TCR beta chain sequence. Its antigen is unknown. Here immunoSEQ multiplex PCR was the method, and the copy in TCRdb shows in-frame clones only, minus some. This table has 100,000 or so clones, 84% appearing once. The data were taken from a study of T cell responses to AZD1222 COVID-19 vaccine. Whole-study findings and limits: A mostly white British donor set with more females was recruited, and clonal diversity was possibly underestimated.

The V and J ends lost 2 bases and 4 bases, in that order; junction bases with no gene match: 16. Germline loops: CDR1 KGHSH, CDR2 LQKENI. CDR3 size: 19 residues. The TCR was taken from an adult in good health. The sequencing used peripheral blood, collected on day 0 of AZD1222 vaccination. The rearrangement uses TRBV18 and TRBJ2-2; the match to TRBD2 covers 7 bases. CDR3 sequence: CASSPVAPQVGRITGELFF. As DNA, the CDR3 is TGTGCCAGCTCACCAGTCGCCCCTCAGGTCGGGAGGATCACCGGGGAGCTGTTTTTT.